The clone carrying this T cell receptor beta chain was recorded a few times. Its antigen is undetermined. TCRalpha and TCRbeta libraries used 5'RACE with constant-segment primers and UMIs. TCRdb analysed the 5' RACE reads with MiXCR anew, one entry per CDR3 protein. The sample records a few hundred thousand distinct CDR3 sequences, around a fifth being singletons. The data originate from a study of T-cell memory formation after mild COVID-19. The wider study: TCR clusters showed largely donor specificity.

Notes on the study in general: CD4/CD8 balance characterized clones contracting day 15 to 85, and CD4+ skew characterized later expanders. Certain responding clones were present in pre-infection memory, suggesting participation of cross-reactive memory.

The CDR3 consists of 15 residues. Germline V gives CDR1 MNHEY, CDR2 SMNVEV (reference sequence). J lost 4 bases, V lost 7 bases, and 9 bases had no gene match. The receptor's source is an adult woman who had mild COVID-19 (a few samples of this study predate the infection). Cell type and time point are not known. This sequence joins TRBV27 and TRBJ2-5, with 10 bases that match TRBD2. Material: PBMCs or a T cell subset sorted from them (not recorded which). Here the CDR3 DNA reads TGTGCCAGCATGCTAGCGGGAGCGCCGGGAGAGACCCAGTACTTC. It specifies CASMLAGAPGETQYF.